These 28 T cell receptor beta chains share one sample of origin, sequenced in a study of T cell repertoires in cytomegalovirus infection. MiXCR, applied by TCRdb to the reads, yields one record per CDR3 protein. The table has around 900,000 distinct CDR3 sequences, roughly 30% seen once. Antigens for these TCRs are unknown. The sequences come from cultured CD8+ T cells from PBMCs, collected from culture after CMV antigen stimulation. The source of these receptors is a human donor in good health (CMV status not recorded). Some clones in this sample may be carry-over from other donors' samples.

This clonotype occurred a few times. The CDR3 DNA sequence: TGTGCCAGCAGCTCTAGGGGGATTTACGAGCAGTACTTC. Its protein product is CASSSRGIYEQYF. The chain couples TRBV7-2 to TRBJ2-7; D is possibly TRBD1 (6 bases). In germline, CDR1 is SGHTA, CDR2 FQGNSA. This CDR3 is built from 13 residues. With 4 bases removed from V and 4 bases from J, the gap between germline ends came to 11 bases.

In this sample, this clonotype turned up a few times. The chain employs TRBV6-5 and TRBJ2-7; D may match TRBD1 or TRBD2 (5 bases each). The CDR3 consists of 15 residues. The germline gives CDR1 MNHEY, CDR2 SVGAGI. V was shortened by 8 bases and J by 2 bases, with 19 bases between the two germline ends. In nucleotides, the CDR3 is TGTGCCAGCCGAGACTCAGGGACCGTCCCCTACGAGCAGTACTTC. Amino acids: CASRDSGTVPYEQYF.

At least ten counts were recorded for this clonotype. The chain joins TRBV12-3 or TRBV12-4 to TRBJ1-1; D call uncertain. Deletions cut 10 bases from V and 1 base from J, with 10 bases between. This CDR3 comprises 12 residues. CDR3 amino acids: CATSTQNTEAFF. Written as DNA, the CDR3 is TGTGCCACCTCCACACAGAACACTGAAGCTTTCTTT.

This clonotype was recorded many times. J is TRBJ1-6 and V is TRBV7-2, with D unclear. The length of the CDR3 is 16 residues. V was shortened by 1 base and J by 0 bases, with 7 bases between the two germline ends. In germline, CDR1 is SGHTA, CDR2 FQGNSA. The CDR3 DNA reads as TGTGCCAGCAGCTTAGGAAGGAGCTCCTATAATTCACCCCTCCACTTT. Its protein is CASSLGRSSYNSPLHF.

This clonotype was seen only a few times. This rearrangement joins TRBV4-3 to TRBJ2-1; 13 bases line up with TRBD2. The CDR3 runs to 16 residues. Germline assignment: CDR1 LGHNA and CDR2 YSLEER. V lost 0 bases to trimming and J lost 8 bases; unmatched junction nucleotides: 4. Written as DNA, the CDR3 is TGCGCCAGCAGCCAAGATACTAGCGGGGGGGCATATGAGCAGTTCTTC. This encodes CASSQDTSGGAYEQFF.

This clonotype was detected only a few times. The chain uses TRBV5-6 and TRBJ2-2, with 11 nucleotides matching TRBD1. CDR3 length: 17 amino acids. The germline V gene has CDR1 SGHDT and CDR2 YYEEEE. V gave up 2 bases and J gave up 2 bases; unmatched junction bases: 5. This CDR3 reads CASSLAWTGGNTGELFF. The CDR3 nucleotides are TGTGCCAGCAGCTTAGCATGGACAGGGGGCAACACCGGGGAGCTGTTTTTT.

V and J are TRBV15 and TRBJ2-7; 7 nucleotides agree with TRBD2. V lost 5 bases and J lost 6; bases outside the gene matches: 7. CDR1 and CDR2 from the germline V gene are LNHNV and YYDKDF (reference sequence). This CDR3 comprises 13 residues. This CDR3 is CATSPPLAREQYF. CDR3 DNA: TGTGCCACCAGCCCCCCACTAGCGCGCGAGCAGTACTTC.

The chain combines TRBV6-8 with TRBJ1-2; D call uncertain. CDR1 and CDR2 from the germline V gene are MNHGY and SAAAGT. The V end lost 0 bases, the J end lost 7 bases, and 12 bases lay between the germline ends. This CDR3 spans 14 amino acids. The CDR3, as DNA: TGTGCCAGCAGTTACTCGGAGGGCTCCGGTGGCTACACCTTC. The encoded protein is CASSYSEGSGGYTF.

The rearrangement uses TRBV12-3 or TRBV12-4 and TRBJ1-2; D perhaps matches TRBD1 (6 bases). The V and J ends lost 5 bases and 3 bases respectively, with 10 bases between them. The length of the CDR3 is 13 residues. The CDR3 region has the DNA TGTGCCAGCAGTCCACAGGGAGACTATGGCTACACCTTC. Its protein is CASSPQGDYGYTF.

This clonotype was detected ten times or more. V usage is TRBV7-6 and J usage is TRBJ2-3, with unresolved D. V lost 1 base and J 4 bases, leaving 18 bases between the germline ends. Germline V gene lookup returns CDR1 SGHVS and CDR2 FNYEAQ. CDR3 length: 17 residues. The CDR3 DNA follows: TGTGCCAGCAGCTTAGAGGCTGTGGAAGTGGTCGCAGATACGCAGTATTTT. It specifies CASSLEAVEVVADTQYF.

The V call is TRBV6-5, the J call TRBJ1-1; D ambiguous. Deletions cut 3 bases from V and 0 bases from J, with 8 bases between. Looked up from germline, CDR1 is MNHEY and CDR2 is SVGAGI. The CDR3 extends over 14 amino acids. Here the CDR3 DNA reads TGTGCCAGCAGTTATGGCGGGGTGAACACTGAAGCTTTCTTT. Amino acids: CASSYGGVNTEAFF.

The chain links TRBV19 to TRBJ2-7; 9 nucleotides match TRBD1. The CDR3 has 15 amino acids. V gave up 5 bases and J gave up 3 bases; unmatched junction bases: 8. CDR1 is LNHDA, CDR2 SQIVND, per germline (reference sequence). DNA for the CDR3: TGTGCCAGTAGTCCGGGACAGGGACCCTACTACGAGCAGTACGTC. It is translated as CASSPGQGPYYEQYV.

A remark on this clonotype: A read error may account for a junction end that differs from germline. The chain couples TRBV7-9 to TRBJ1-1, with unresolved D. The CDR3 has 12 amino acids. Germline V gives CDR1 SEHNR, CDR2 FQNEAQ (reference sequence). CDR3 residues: CTSSLTAAEAFF. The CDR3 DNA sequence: TGTACCAGCAGCTTAACCGCGGCTGAAGCTTTCTTT.

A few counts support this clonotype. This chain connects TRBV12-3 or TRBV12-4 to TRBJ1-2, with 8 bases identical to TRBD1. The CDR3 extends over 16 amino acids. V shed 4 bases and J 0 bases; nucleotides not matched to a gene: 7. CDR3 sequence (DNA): TGTGCCAGCAGTTCACCCGGGACAGGCGCTAACTATGGCTACACCTTC. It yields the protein CASSSPGTGANYGYTF.

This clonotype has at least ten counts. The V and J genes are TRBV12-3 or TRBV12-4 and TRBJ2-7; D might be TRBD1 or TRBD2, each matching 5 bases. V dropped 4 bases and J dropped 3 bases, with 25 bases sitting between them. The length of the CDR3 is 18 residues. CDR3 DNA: TGTGCCAGCAGTTGGGTCGCAGGGTCCCTTGCAGGAGGCTACGAGCAGTACTTC. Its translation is CASSWVAGSLAGGYEQYF.

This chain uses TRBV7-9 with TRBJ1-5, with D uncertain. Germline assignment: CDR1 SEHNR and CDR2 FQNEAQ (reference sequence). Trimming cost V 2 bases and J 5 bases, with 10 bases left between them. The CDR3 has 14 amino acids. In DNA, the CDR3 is TGTGCCAGCAGCTTACCGGGTTTTCATCAGCCCCAGCATTTT. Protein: CASSLPGFHQPQHF.

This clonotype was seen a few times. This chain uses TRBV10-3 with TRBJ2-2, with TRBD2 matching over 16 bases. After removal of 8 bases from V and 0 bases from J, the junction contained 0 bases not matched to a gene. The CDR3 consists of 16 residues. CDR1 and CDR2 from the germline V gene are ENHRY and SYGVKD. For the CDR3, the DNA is TGTGCCATCGGGACTAGCGGGGGGGCGAACACCGGGGAGCTGTTTTTT. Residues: CAIGTSGGANTGELFF.

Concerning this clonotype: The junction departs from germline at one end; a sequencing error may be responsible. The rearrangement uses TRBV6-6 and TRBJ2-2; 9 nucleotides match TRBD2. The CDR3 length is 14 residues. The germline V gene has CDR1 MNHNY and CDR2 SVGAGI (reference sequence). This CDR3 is CVSSSGGYTGELFF. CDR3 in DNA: TGTGTCAGCAGTAGCGGGGGCTACACCGGGGAGCTGTTTTTT.

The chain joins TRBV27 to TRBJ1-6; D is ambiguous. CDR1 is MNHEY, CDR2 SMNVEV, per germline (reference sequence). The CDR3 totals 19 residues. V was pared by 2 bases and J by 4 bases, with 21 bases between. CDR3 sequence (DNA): TGTGCCAGCAGTTTAGTGGCCCGGAGGGCGCTGGCGTATAATTCACCCCTCCACTTT. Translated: CASSLVARRALAYNSPLHF.

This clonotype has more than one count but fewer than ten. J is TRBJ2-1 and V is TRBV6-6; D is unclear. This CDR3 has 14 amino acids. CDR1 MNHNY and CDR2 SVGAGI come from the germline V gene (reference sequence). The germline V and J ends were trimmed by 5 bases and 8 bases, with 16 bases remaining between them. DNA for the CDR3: TGTGCCAGCAGTCTTTCCTCTTTAGTCCATGAGCAGTTCTTC. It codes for CASSLSSLVHEQFF.

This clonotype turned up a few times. This chain's CDR3 is CASSYSRGRDLDTQYF. DNA of the CDR3: TGTGCCAGCAGTTACTCCAGGGGGCGGGATCTGGATACGCAGTATTTT. This chain links TRBV6-2 or TRBV6-3 with TRBJ2-3; TRBD1 agrees at 8 bases. Trimming cost V 0 bases and J 6 bases; bases outside gene matches: 8. Germline CDR1 reads MNHEY; CDR2 reads SVGEGT. The CDR3 extends over 16 amino acids.

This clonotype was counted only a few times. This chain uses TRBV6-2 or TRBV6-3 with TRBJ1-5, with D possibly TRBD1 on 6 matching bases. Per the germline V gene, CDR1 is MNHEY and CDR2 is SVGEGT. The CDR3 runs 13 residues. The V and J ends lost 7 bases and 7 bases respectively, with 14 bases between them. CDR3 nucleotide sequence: TGTGCCAGCAACGCAGGGGTTCGGCAGCCCCAGCATTTT. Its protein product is CASNAGVRQPQHF.

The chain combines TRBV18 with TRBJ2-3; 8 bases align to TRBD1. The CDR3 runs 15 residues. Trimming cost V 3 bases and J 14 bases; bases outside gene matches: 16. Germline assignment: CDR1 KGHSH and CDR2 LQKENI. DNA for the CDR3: TGTGCCAGCTCACCCCGAGGGACAGGAAGCACAGATACGTATTTT. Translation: CASSPRGTGSTDTYF.

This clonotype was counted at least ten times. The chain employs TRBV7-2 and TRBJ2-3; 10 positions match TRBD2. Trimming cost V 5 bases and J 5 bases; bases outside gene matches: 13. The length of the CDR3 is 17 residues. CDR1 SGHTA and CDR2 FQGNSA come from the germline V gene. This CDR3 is CASSPGPSGGWGDTQYF. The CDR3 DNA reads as TGTGCCAGCAGCCCCGGTCCTAGCGGGGGCTGGGGAGATACGCAGTATTTT.

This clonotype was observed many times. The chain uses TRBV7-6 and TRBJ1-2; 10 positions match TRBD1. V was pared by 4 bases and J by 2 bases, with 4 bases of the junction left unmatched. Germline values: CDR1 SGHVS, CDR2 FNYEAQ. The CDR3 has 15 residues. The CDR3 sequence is CASSSRDRGNYGYTF. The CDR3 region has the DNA TGTGCCAGCAGCTCCCGGGACAGGGGAAACTATGGCTACACCTTC.

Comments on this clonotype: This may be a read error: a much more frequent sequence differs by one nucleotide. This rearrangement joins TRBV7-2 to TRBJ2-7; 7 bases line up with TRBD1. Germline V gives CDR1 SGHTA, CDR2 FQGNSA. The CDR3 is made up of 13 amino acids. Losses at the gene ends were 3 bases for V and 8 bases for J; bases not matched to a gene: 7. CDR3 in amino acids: CASSFTGAGKQYV. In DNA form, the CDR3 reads TGTGCCAGCAGCTTTACAGGGGCAGGCAAGCAGTACGTC.

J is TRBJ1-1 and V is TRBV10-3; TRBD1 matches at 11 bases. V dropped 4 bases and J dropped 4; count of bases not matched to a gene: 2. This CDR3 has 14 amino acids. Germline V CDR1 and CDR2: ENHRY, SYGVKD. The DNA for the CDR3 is TGTGCCATCAGTGTGGGACAGGGGGGCACTGAAGCTTTCTTT. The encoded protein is CAISVGQGGTEAFF.

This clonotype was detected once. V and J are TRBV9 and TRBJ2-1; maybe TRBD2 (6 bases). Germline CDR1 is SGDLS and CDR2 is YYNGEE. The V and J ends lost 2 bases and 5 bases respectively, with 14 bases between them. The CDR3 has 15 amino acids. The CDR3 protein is CASSVTSGHDNEQFF. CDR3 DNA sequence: TGTGCCAGCAGCGTTACAAGCGGGCATGACAATGAGCAGTTCTTC.